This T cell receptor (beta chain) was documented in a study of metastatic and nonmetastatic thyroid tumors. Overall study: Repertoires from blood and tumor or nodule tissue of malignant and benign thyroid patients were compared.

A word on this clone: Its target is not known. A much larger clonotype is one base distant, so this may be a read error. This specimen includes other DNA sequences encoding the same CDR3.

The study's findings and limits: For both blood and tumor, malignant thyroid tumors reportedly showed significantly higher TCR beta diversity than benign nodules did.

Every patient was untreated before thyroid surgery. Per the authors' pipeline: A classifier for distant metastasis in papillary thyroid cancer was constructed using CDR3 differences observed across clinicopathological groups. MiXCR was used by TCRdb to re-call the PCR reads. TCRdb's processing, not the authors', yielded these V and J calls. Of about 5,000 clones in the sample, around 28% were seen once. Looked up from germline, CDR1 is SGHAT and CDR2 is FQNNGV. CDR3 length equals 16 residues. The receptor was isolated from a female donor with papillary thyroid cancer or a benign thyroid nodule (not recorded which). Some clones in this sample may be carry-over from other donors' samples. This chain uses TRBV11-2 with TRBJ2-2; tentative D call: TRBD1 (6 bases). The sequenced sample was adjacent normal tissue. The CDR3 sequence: CASSSKTGGFAGELFF. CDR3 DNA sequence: TGTGCCAGCAGCTCAAAGACAGGTGGTTTCGCCGGGGAGCTGTTTTTC.